The 26 T cell receptor beta chains listed next were all sequenced from one sample in a study of response to subunit inactivated influenza vaccine. TCRdb called the RT-PCR reads again in MiXCR, with one record for every CDR3 protein. The sample includes 540,000 or so distinct CDR3 sequences, roughly 13% of them seen just once. The sample in question was PBMCs from blood, obtained about 40 days after vaccination. The receptors here all came from a man aged 45 to 65 who received an inactivated influenza vaccine.

This clonotype was found a few times. CDR3 DNA sequence: TGCAGTGCTGTCGGTCTAGCGGGATCTATCGAGCAGTACTTC. Translation: CSAVGLAGSIEQYF. The chain is built from TRBV20-1 and TRBJ2-7; 9 bases align to TRBD2. This CDR3 is 14 amino acids long. With V trimmed by 5 bases and J by 6 bases, 11 bases remained unmatched. Germline CDR1 DFQATT, CDR2 SNEGSKA (reference sequence).

This clonotype occurred a few times. V is TRBV20-1 and J is TRBJ2-7; TRBD1 matches at 7 bases. The V and J ends lost 0 bases and 3 bases, in that order; junction bases with no gene match: 2. The CDR3 extends over 13 amino acids. Germline CDR1 DFQATT, CDR2 SNEGSKA (reference sequence). CDR3 coding DNA: TGCAGTGCTAGAGAAGGGACAGTCTACGAGCAGTACTTC. Its translation is CSAREGTVYEQYF.

The genes are TRBV25-1 and TRBJ1-1; no clear D gene. V dropped 3 bases and J dropped 4 bases, with 12 bases sitting between them. Germline CDR1 is MGHDK and CDR2 is SYGVNS. The length of the CDR3 is 14 residues. The CDR3, as DNA: TGTGCCAGCAGTGATCAGGTGGCTTCCACTGAAGCTTTCTTT. The encoded protein is CASSDQVASTEAFF.

There are a few counts of this clonotype. The chain has TRBV20-1 and TRBJ2-5; TRBD1 aligns across 9 bases. CDR3 length equals 13 residues. J was trimmed by 3 bases and V by 5 bases; bases with no gene match: 4. Germline V gene sequence: CDR1 DFQATT, CDR2 SNEGSKA (reference sequence). The CDR3 nucleotides read TGCAGTGCTGTGGGGGACAGGGAAGAGACCCAGTACTTC. Translation: CSAVGDREETQYF.

This clonotype was observed a few times. J is TRBJ2-3 and V is TRBV20-1; 7 positions match TRBD1. Losses at the gene ends were 6 bases for V and 4 bases for J; bases not matched to a gene: 10. The CDR3 is 14 residues long. Germline V CDR1 and CDR2: DFQATT, SNEGSKA (reference sequence). The CDR3: CSAIQGRGADTQYF. The CDR3 bases are TGCAGTGCAATACAGGGGAGAGGCGCAGATACGCAGTATTTT.

This clonotype was observed a few times. The gene calls are TRBV6-1 and TRBJ1-6; possible D gene TRBD1, 6 bases. The CDR3 runs 13 residues. Per germline, CDR1 MNHNS and CDR2 SASEGT. V gave up 6 bases and J gave up 10 bases, with 13 bases separating them. The CDR3 DNA is TGTGCCAGCAGCGGTACAGGGAGGTCACCCCTCCACTTT. Its protein is CASSGTGRSPLHF.

The J gene is TRBJ1-1, the V gene TRBV24-1, with 7 bases matching TRBD1. J lost 1 base, V lost 4 bases, and 8 bases had no gene match. This CDR3 contains 16 residues. Germline CDR1 KGHDR, CDR2 SFDVKD. The CDR3 DNA sequence: TGTGCCACCAGTGAAGGGCCCCGGGACAGGAACACTGAAGCTTTCTTT. This encodes CATSEGPRDRNTEAFF.

This clonotype showed up just a few times. The chain has TRBV5-1 and TRBJ1-1; D unresolved. The CDR3 totals 15 residues. The germline V gene encodes CDR1 SGHRS and CDR2 YFSETQ. V shed 2 bases and J shed 3 bases, with 14 bases lying between them. The CDR3 loop reads CASSFGRASDTEAFF. The CDR3 region has the DNA TGCGCCAGCAGCTTCGGACGGGCCTCGGACACTGAAGCTTTCTTT. Full variable domain (rest looked up from reference TRBV5-1 and TRBJ1-1): KAGVTQTPRYLIKTRGQQVTLSCSPISGHRSVSWYQQTPGQGLQFLFEYFSETQRNKGNFPGRFSGRQFSNSRSEMNVSTLELGDSALYLCASSFGRASDTEAFFGQGTRLTVV.

V gene TRBV20-1 combines with J gene TRBJ2-3; tentative D call: TRBD2 (6 bases). This CDR3 region has 13 residues. V lost 3 bases and J 6 bases, leaving 13 bases between the germline ends. The germline V gene encodes CDR1 DFQATT and CDR2 SNEGSKA (reference sequence). The DNA for the CDR3 is TGCAGTGCTAGGGACGGCGGGAAGGATACGCAGTATTTT. This encodes CSARDGGKDTQYF.

This clonotype was observed at least ten times. The chain recombines TRBV20-1 with TRBJ1-5; the D is unclear. The CDR3 has 13 amino acids. Per the germline V gene, CDR1 is DFQATT and CDR2 is SNEGSKA (reference sequence). V gave up 3 bases and J gave up 6 bases, with 12 bases separating them. The CDR3 loop reads CSASNGEGQPQHF. The CDR3 DNA sequence: TGCAGTGCTAGTAACGGGGAGGGTCAGCCCCAGCATTTT.

This clonotype was seen many times. The J gene is TRBJ1-1, the V gene TRBV12-3 or TRBV12-4; weak D call: TRBD1 (5 bases). V lost 0 bases and J lost 7, with 12 bases in between. CDR3 length: 14 amino acids. This CDR3 is CASSLAGVGVEAFF. In nucleotides, the CDR3 is TGTGCCAGCAGTTTAGCGGGGGTAGGGGTTGAAGCTTTCTTT.

The chain joins TRBV4-3 to TRBJ2-3; 10 nucleotides agree with TRBD2. Germline V gene lookup returns CDR1 LGHNA and CDR2 YSLEER. V was clipped by 0 bases and J by 4 bases; unmatched bases: 10. The CDR3 loop spans 18 amino acids. The CDR3 DNA sequence: TGCGCCAGCAGCCAAGATCGCCCAGCGGGAGGGTGGGCAGATACGCAGTATTTT. Residues: CASSQDRPAGGWADTQYF.

The CDR3 coding sequence is TGCGCCAGCAGGGGGGACCCCTCCTCTGGGGCCAACGTCCTGACTTTC. It yields the protein CASRGDPSSGANVLTF. The rearrangement joins TRBV5-1 to TRBJ2-6, with D possibly called TRBD1 or TRBD2 (5 bases each). The CDR3 runs 16 residues. Germline V gives CDR1 SGHRS, CDR2 YFSETQ. V lost 5 bases, J lost 0 bases, and 12 bases lay in between.

This clonotype showed up just a few times. This chain links TRBV3-1 with TRBJ2-3; D possibly corresponds to TRBD2 (6 bases). This CDR3 has 15 residues. Germline V gives CDR1 LGHDT, CDR2 YNNKEL (reference sequence). The V end lost 3 bases, the J end lost 2 bases, and 12 bases lay between the germline ends. The CDR3 nucleotides are TGTGCCAGCAGCCATAGAGGACTAACCACAGATACGCAGTATTTT. Protein sequence: CASSHRGLTTDTQYF.

The V and J genes are TRBV28 and TRBJ2-3; D may be TRBD2 (6 bases). V dropped 5 bases and J dropped 2 bases, with 17 bases sitting between them. Germline CDR1 reads MDHEN; CDR2 reads SYDVKM. CDR3 length: 16 residues. CDR3 protein: CASSPLPRGHTDTQYF. In DNA, the CDR3 is TGTGCCAGCAGTCCTCTACCGCGGGGTCACACAGATACGCAGTATTTT.

This clonotype was detected only a few times. This chain connects TRBV29-1 to TRBJ2-5; 15 bases align to TRBD2. Unmatched junction bases numbered 5, after V lost 4 bases and J lost 2 bases. Germline V gene sequence: CDR1 SQVTM, CDR2 ANQGSEA. CDR3 length equals 16 residues. Written as DNA, the CDR3 is TGCAGCGTTGGGACTAGCGGGAGGGCCCAGCAAGAGACCCAGTACTTC. Its protein is CSVGTSGRAQQETQYF.

V usage is TRBV3-1 and J usage is TRBJ2-1; tentatively, D is TRBD1 (6 bases). The CDR3 loop spans 15 amino acids. Trimming stripped 0 bases from V and 10 bases from J, with 16 bases between. Germline values: CDR1 LGHDT, CDR2 YNNKEL (reference sequence). DNA of the CDR3: TGTGCCAGCAGCCAAGATGGGGGCGCAAGACGGGAGCAGTTCTTC. It is translated as CASSQDGGARREQFF.

V gene TRBV5-1 combines with J gene TRBJ2-2; D is perhaps TRBD2 (6 bases). The germline CDR1 and CDR2 sequences are SGHRS and YFSETQ. The germline V and J ends were trimmed by 4 bases and 1 base, with 17 bases remaining between them. CDR3 size: 17 residues. The CDR3 reads CASSIFRDSKNTGELFF. As DNA, the CDR3 is TGCGCCAGCAGCATATTCCGGGACTCGAAGAACACCGGGGAGCTGTTTTTT.

V gene TRBV12-3 or TRBV12-4 combines with J gene TRBJ2-1; 8 nucleotides agree with TRBD1. The V segment lost 5 bases and the J segment 3 bases; nucleotides outside the gene matches: 9. The CDR3 is 16 amino acids. CDR3 DNA sequence: TGTGCCAGCAGTCATCTCCGGACAGGGCACTACAATGAGCAGTTCTTC. It yields the protein CASSHLRTGHYNEQFF.

There are a few counts of this clonotype. CDR3 protein: CASSLGTGVYQETQYF. CDR3 coding DNA: TGCGCCAGCAGCCTCGGGACAGGGGTCTACCAAGAGACCCAGTACTTC. The chain is built from TRBV5-1 and TRBJ2-5; the match to TRBD1 covers 10 bases. V lost 4 bases to trimming and J lost 0 bases; unmatched junction nucleotides: 6. CDR1 is SGHRS, CDR2 YFSETQ, per germline. The CDR3 loop spans 16 amino acids.

The chain has TRBV20-1 and TRBJ2-7, with 13 bases that match TRBD2. This CDR3 region has 19 residues. Germline CDR1 and CDR2: DFQATT and SNEGSKA (reference sequence). V dropped 4 bases and J dropped 2; count of bases not matched to a gene: 17. The CDR3 reads CSAIAPGLAGLEPPYEQYF. The CDR3 DNA sequence: TGCAGTGCTATAGCCCCGGGACTAGCGGGATTAGAGCCCCCCTACGAGCAGTACTTC.

The chain links TRBV20-1 to TRBJ1-5, with a weak D call TRBD1 (5 bases). Germline CDR1 reads DFQATT; CDR2 reads SNEGSKA (reference sequence). Trimming left V 2 bases short and J 6 bases short, with 11 bases between. CDR3 length: 13 amino acids. As DNA, the CDR3 is TGCAGTGCTAGATGGCAGGGAGGTCAGCCCCAGCATTTT. Its protein is CSARWQGGQPQHF.

Many counts were recorded for this clonotype. This sequence joins TRBV10-2 and TRBJ1-2; D is undetermined. Trimming stripped 7 bases from V and 4 bases from J, with 19 bases between. Germline V gene data show CDR1 as WSHSY and CDR2 as SAAADI. The length of the CDR3 is 15 residues. The CDR3: CASTLLFGVGYGYTF. DNA for the CDR3: TGCGCCAGCACCCTCCTCTTCGGGGTGGGCTATGGCTACACCTTC.

V gene TRBV20-1 combines with J gene TRBJ2-2; D is perhaps TRBD1 (6 bases). Trimming stripped 3 bases from V and 5 bases from J, with 16 bases between. This CDR3 comprises 15 residues. The germline gives CDR1 DFQATT, CDR2 SNEGSKA (reference sequence). In DNA form, the CDR3 reads TGCAGTGCTAGGGCTCAGGGGATAGCGACCGGGGAGCTGTTTTTT. Its protein product is CSARAQGIATGELFF.

This clonotype was counted only a few times. The chain recombines TRBV5-5 with TRBJ2-2, with D perhaps TRBD1 (5 bases). V lost 4 bases to trimming and J lost 3 bases, with 13 bases between them. The V gene's germline CDR1 is SGHKS and CDR2 YYEKEE (reference sequence). This CDR3 is 15 amino acids long. The CDR3 sequence: CASSLDSSHTGELFF. The CDR3 DNA reads TGTGCCAGCAGCCTCGACAGTTCTCACACCGGGGAGCTGTTTTTT.

This clonotype showed up just a few times. The chain uses TRBV6-1 and TRBJ2-7, with a tentative D call TRBD2 (6 bases). Germline values: CDR1 MNHNS, CDR2 SASEGT. CDR3 length: 15 residues. V dropped 6 bases and J dropped 6 bases, with 21 bases sitting between them. The CDR3 protein is CASSGGSTPRGEQYF. The CDR3 DNA reads as TGTGCCAGCAGCGGGGGATCGACGCCTAGGGGCGAGCAGTACTTC.